These 29 T cell receptor beta chains were sequenced from one sample in a study of blood T cells in healthy people across ages. With a J-beta primer mix and a sample-barcoded 5' primer, a second PCR ran roughly 6 to 12 cycles. A single record per CDR3 protein comes from TCRdb applying MiXCR to the 5' RACE reads. The repertoire consists of about 900,000 distinct CDR3 sequences, with approximately 67% occurring once and the leading ten covering around a quarter. Sequencing was performed on blood. Receptors originate from a man aged 25-40 years in good health.

The chain recombines TRBV25-1 with TRBJ1-4; D is undetermined. Germline-derived CDR1 and CDR2 are MGHDK and SYGVNS. This CDR3 region has 15 residues. V lost 4 bases and J 4 bases, leaving 13 bases between the germline ends. CDR3 residues: CASSGAGLLNEKLFF. In DNA, the CDR3 is TGTGCCAGCAGTGGGGCCGGCTTGCTTAATGAAAAACTGTTTTTT. The full variable domain, its missing parts supplied by reference TRBV25-1 and TRBJ1-4, is EADIYQTPRYLVIGTGKKITLECSQTMGHDKMYWYQQDPGMELHLIHYSYGVNSTEKGDLSSESTVSRIRTEHFPLTLESARPSHTSQYLCASSGAGLLNEKLFFGSGTQLSVL.

In its sample, this clonotype was seen a few times. The J gene is TRBJ2-7, the V gene TRBV27; TRBD1 is a possible D gene (6 bases). The V end was cut by 3 bases, the J end by 4 bases, with 13 bases between. The CDR3 is made up of 14 amino acids. Germline-derived CDR1 and CDR2 are MNHEY and SMNVEV (reference sequence). This chain's CDR3 is CASSFARGRYEQYF. The CDR3 bases are TGTGCCAGCAGTTTTGCCAGGGGCAGGTACGAGCAGTACTTC.

The rearrangement links TRBV25-1 to TRBJ1-5; perhaps TRBD1 as D (6 bases). CDR1 MGHDK and CDR2 SYGVNS come from the germline V gene. This CDR3 is built from 15 residues. CDR3 region: CVCSSGALGNQPQHF. The CDR3 DNA sequence: TGTGTCTGCAGTTCAGGGGCCCTAGGCAATCAGCCCCAGCATTTT. The full variable domain, completed using reference TRBV25-1 and TRBJ1-5, is EADIYQTPRYLVIGTGKKITLECSQTMGHDKMYWYQQDPGMELHLIHYSYGVNSTEKGDLSSESTVSRIRTEHFPLTLESARPSHTSQYLCVCSSGALGNQPQHFGDGTRLSIL.

This rearrangement joins TRBV13 to TRBJ1-3; TRBD1 aligns across 8 bases. J was trimmed by 0 bases and V by 5 bases; bases with no gene match: 3. CDR3 length: 15 amino acids. Germline V gene lookup returns CDR1 PRHDT and CDR2 FYEKMQ (reference sequence). In DNA, the CDR3 is TGTGCCAGCAGCAAAGGACAGGGCTCTGGAAACACCATATATTTT. It specifies CASSKGQGSGNTIYF. The full variable domain, rest sourced from reference TRBV13 and TRBJ1-3, is AAGVIQSPRHLIKEKRETATLKCYPIPRHDTVYWYQQGPGQDPQFLISFYEKMQSDKGSIPDRFSAQQFSDYHSELNMSSLELGDSALYFCASSKGQGSGNTIYFGEGSWLTVV.

Concerning this clonotype itself: A much bigger clone sits one base away, suggesting this may be a read error. This chain connects TRBV7-2 to TRBJ2-1, with 7 positions matching TRBD1. With V trimmed by 6 bases and J by 6 bases, 14 bases remained unmatched. This CDR3 is 16 amino acids long. The germline V gene encodes CDR1 SGHTA and CDR2 FQGNSA. The chain's CDR3 is CASSYSRDSSVNEQFF. The CDR3, as DNA: TGTGCCAGCAGTTACAGCCGGGACAGTTCCGTCAATGAGCAGTTCTTC.

In DNA, the CDR3 is TGTGCCAGCACTCCTATTCTTGATACGCAGTATTTT. Protein sequence: CASTPILDTQYF. The genes are TRBV2 and TRBJ2-3, with no clear D. Germline V gene data show CDR1 as SNHLY and CDR2 as FYNNEI. Between the trimmed V and J ends, which lost 7 bases and 6 bases, there was a span of 11 bases. The CDR3 extends over 12 amino acids. Based on the CDR3 plus reference TRBV2 and TRBJ2-3, the full variable domain is EPEVTQTPSHQVTQMGQEVILRCVPISNHLYFYWYRQILGQKVEFLVSFYNNEISEKSEIFDDQFSVERPDGSNFTLKIRSTKLEDSAMYFCASTPILDTQYFGPGTRLTVL.

Worth noting for this clonotype: An end of the junction does not agree with germline; a read error may underlie this. The chain employs TRBV5-1 and TRBJ2-7; 8 positions agree with TRBD1. CDR1 and CDR2 from the germline V gene are SGHRS and YFSETQ. This CDR3 is built from 14 residues. The CDR3 sequence: CVSSLVQGVYEQYF. CDR3 coding DNA: TGCGTCAGCAGCTTGGTACAGGGGGTGTACGAGCAGTACTTC.

CDR3 region: CSVARVAYEQYF. The CDR3 DNA reads TGCAGCGTTGCTCGTGTGGCCTACGAGCAGTACTTC. The genes are TRBV29-1 and TRBJ2-7; D gene ambiguous. CDR3 length equals 12 residues. V lost 4 bases, J lost 2 bases, and 9 bases lay in between. The V gene's germline CDR1 is SQVTM and CDR2 ANQGSEA.

V usage is TRBV20-1 and J usage is TRBJ2-1; TRBD2 aligns across 15 bases. This CDR3 has 15 amino acids. CDR1 DFQATT and CDR2 SNEGSKA come from the germline V gene (reference sequence). CDR3 amino acids: CSSGTSGGWGNEQFF. CDR3 sequence (DNA): TGCTCCTCGGGGACTAGCGGGGGGTGGGGCAATGAGCAGTTCTTC.

The rearrangement links TRBV18 to TRBJ2-4; D gene unclear. V lost 0 bases and J 0 bases, leaving 9 bases between the germline ends. Germline V CDR1 and CDR2: KGHSH, LQKENI. The CDR3 loop spans 16 amino acids. In nucleotides, the CDR3 is TGTGCCAGCTCACCACCGTTAGCACTAGCCAAAAACATTCAGTACTTC. As protein: CASSPPLALAKNIQYF.

The V and J genes are TRBV4-2 and TRBJ1-5; tentatively, D is TRBD1 (5 bases). V lost 2 bases and J 0 bases, leaving 8 bases between the germline ends. CDR1 and CDR2 from the germline V gene are LGHNA and YNFKEQ. The CDR3 is made up of 15 amino acids. CDR3 loop: CASSQQDISNQPQHF. The CDR3 DNA reads as TGTGCCAGCAGCCAACAGGACATTAGCAATCAGCCCCAGCATTTT.

The CDR3: CSVPREGRPYEQYF. The CDR3 nucleotides read TGCAGCGTCCCCCGGGAGGGGAGGCCCTACGAGCAGTACTTC. The rearrangement joins TRBV29-1 to TRBJ2-4, with 8 bases identical to TRBD2. Near its end, the DNA agrees better with TRBJ2-7, so the J call may be wrong. Germline loops: CDR1 SQVTM, CDR2 ANQGSEA. The CDR3 has 14 amino acids.

The V call is TRBV6-4, the J call TRBJ2-3; TRBD1 aligns across 7 bases. The CDR3 has 14 amino acids. Germline lookup yields CDR1 MRHNA and CDR2 SNTAGT. Trimming cost V 5 bases and J 5 bases; bases outside gene matches: 7. CDR3 sequence (DNA): TGTGCCAGCAGTTTCGGACAGGCGGGAGATACGCAGTATTTT. The encoded protein is CASSFGQAGDTQYF.

This clonotype was seen only a few times. The J gene is TRBJ2-4, the V gene TRBV5-1; 10 nucleotides align to TRBD1. This CDR3 contains 14 residues. The V gene end was trimmed by 4 bases and the J gene end by 13 bases; junction bases not matched to a gene: 11. Germline CDR1 and CDR2: SGHRS and YFSETQ. The CDR3 sequence: CASSVEGQGREQYF. For the CDR3, the DNA is TGCGCCAGCAGCGTGGAGGGACAGGGGAGGGAGCAGTACTTC.

CDR3 in amino acids: CASSPERDRSAYEQYF. The CDR3 DNA reads TGTGCCAGCTCACCAGAACGGGACAGGTCGGCCTACGAGCAGTACTTC. The chain has TRBV18 and TRBJ2-7; 8 positions match TRBD1. CDR1 is KGHSH and CDR2 is LQKENI in the germline V gene. Trimming took 2 bases from V and 2 from J; bases not matched to a gene: 8. This CDR3 spans 16 amino acids.

The chain has TRBV3-1 and TRBJ2-5, with 11 bases fitting TRBD2. Per germline, CDR1 LGHDT and CDR2 YNNKEL (reference sequence). Trimming at V came to 0 bases and at J to 2 bases, leaving 2 bases not matched to a gene. CDR3 length: 16 residues. The DNA for the CDR3 is TGTGCCAGCAGCCAAGACGTAGCGGGGGGGCAAGAGACCCAGTACTTC. Its protein product is CASSQDVAGGQETQYF.

This clonotype was observed a handful of times. This chain connects TRBV4-3 to TRBJ2-7, with TRBD1 matching 8 bases. Germline loops: CDR1 LGHNA, CDR2 YSLEER. V was clipped by 3 bases and J by 3 bases; unmatched bases: 7. This CDR3 is built from 15 residues. Written as DNA, the CDR3 is TGCGCCAGCAGCCAGGGGACAGGCCTGTACTACGAGCAGTACTTC. Translating it yields CASSQGTGLYYEQYF.

The chain employs TRBV20-1 and TRBJ2-5, with no clear D. From germline, CDR1 is DFQATT and CDR2 SNEGSKA (reference sequence). Trimming left V 5 bases short and J 5 bases short, with 21 bases between. The CDR3 covers 15 residues. Here the CDR3 DNA reads TGCAGTGCTCCGACCTGGGGATCAGTGAGGGAGACCCAGTACTTC. This encodes CSAPTWGSVRETQYF.

This chain joins TRBV7-9 and TRBJ2-3; D is ambiguous. The V gene lost 4 bases and the J gene lost 4 bases, with 6 bases spanning the gap. The CDR3 length is 12 residues. Looked up from germline, CDR1 is SEHNR and CDR2 is FQNEAQ (reference sequence). The CDR3 region is CASSSWADTQYF. The DNA for the CDR3 is TGTGCCAGCAGCTCATGGGCAGATACGCAGTATTTT.

V and J are TRBV20-1 and TRBJ2-3, with 12 nucleotides matching TRBD2. After removal of 4 bases from V and 4 bases from J, the junction contained 6 bases not matched to a gene. The CDR3 is 15 residues long. The germline V gene encodes CDR1 DFQATT and CDR2 SNEGSKA (reference sequence). The chain's CDR3 is CSAKRASGGADTQYF. The CDR3 nucleotides are TGCAGTGCTAAAAGGGCTAGCGGGGGGGCAGATACGCAGTATTTT.

This CDR3 reads CASSYLGGGSYEQYF. DNA for the CDR3: TGTGCCAGCAGCTACTTAGGAGGGGGCTCCTACGAGCAGTACTTC. The chain is built from TRBV7-3 and TRBJ2-7, with D possibly called TRBD1 or TRBD2 (6 bases each). CDR3 length equals 15 residues. CDR1 and CDR2 (germline): SGHTA, FQGTGA. V was trimmed by 4 bases and J by 0 bases, leaving 13 bases between them.

The DNA for the CDR3 is TGTGCCACCAGCAGACGGTATGAGCAGTTCTTC. Its protein is CATSRRYEQFF. This sequence joins TRBV15 and TRBJ2-1; D is unclear. The germline V and J ends were trimmed by 2 bases and 8 bases, with 4 bases remaining between them. The CDR3 loop spans 11 amino acids. Germline V gives CDR1 LNHNV, CDR2 YYDKDF (reference sequence).

This clonotype was seen more than once but under ten times. This chain connects TRBV7-8 to TRBJ2-7, with D maybe TRBD1 (6 bases). V lost 1 base and J 1 base, leaving 11 bases between the germline ends. Germline V lookup: CDR1 SGHVS, CDR2 FQNEAQ. CDR3 size: 15 residues. Written as DNA, the CDR3 is TGTGCCAGCAGCTTAGAGCTGACAGGATCCTACGAGCAGTACTTC. This translates into CASSLELTGSYEQYF.

The gene calls are TRBV29-1 and TRBJ2-1; D may be TRBD1 (5 bases). The CDR3 runs to 14 residues. Per the germline V gene, CDR1 is SQVTM and CDR2 is ANQGSEA. Trimming removed 4 bases from V and 10 bases from J, with 20 bases in between. CDR3 protein: CSVVIQARFLEQFF. CDR3 DNA: TGCAGCGTTGTTATACAGGCACGGTTCTTGGAGCAGTTCTTC.

In its sample, this clonotype was seen a few times. The chain uses TRBV7-2 and TRBJ2-1; TRBD2 might be the D (6 bases). The CDR3 contains 14 residues. Trimming took 3 bases from V and 6 from J, leaving 12 bases between them. Germline V lookup: CDR1 SGHTA, CDR2 FQGNSA. The CDR3 region is CASSFGLKFNEQFF. Written as DNA, the CDR3 is TGTGCCAGCAGCTTCGGACTAAAGTTCAATGAGCAGTTCTTC.

As for this clonotype: The junction does not match germline at one end; this may be a read error. The genes are TRBV9 and TRBJ2-1; D call uncertain. Germline V gene data show CDR1 as SGDLS and CDR2 as YYNGEE. This CDR3 is 13 amino acids long. The CDR3 sequence: CARSVERVNEQFF. DNA for the CDR3: TGTGCCCGCAGCGTAGAAAGGGTCAATGAGCAGTTCTTC.

This chain uses TRBV6-5 with TRBJ2-5; tentatively, D is TRBD2 (6 bases). CDR3 length equals 15 residues. V lost 2 bases and J lost 4, with 14 bases in between. CDR1 and CDR2 from the germline V gene are MNHEY and SVGAGI. This chain's CDR3 is CASSYTGVGGETQYF. DNA of the CDR3: TGTGCCAGCAGTTACACGGGGGTAGGAGGAGAGACCCAGTACTTC.

This sequence joins TRBV2 and TRBJ2-1; TRBD1 might be the D (6 bases). Germline V gene lookup returns CDR1 SNHLY and CDR2 FYNNEI. V lost 8 bases and J 3 bases, leaving 14 bases between the germline ends. The CDR3 extends over 14 amino acids. The CDR3 DNA is TGTGCCAGCGACCCGGGACACAGCTACAATGAGCAGTTCTTC. Translated: CASDPGHSYNEQFF.

In its sample, this clonotype was seen a few times. The J gene is TRBJ2-1, the V gene TRBV10-3; possible D gene TRBD2, 5 bases. This CDR3 contains 15 residues. Germline V gene lookup returns CDR1 ENHRY and CDR2 SYGVKD. Trimming shortened V by 4 bases and J by 9 bases, and 19 bases separated the two germline ends. The CDR3 DNA reads TGTGCCATCAGTGGTGCGAGGGCAGACGTCAGTGAGCAGTTCTTC. Translating gives CAISGARADVSEQFF.